This TCR beta chain is drawn from a study of cytomegalovirus exposure and HLA in healthy donors. The PCR contained 60 Vbeta and 13 Jbeta primers. Data came from immunoSEQ multiplex PCR; TCRdb stores just in-frame clones and leaves some out. Recorded for this sample: about 200,000 clones. The V end lost 1 base, the J end lost 1 base, and 14 bases lay between the germline ends. The V gene's germline CDR1 is GTSNPN and CDR2 SVGIG (reference sequence). This CDR3 has 15 amino acids. Comments on this clone: The antigen remains unidentified.

Whole-study findings and limits: The authors later linked a missense DCLRE1C variant to TCR beta V- and J-gene trimming.

The clonotype originates from a boy between 10 and 17 years old in good health and CMV-seronegative. The sample consisted of PBMCs. This chain connects TRBV30 to TRBJ2-7; weak D call: TRBD1 (7 bases). For the CDR3, the DNA is TGTGCCTGGAGTGCTGGACAGGCGGGATCCTACGAGCAGTACTTC. Translating gives CAWSAGQAGSYEQYF.